The entry that follows covers one T cell receptor (beta chain) sequence. Absent ophthalmopathy progression within 18 months defined stable Graves' hyperthyroidism. Fresh peripheral blood, around 9.3 ml of it, supplied the PBMCs. The investigators amplified TCR beta CDR3 regions from RNA transcripts. The HTBI primer set drove a first-round RT-PCR of the TCR CDR3. TCRdb reanalysed the multiplex PCR reads using MiXCR and keeps one entry per CDR3 protein. The table shows fewer than 600,000 distinct CDR3 sequences, with 14% occurring only once. This record comes from a study of T cells in Graves' hyperthyroidism and ophthalmopathy. Sequencing used blood. This clonotype originated in a middle-aged woman with Graves' hyperthyroidism.

The DNA for the CDR3 is TGCGCCAGCAGCATATGGACTAGCGGGAGCGCTTCGGCTTACGAGCAGTACTTC. Its protein is CASSIWTSGSASAYEQYF. The chain uses TRBV5-1 and TRBJ2-7; 13 positions agree with TRBD2. Germline V gene lookup returns CDR1 SGHRS and CDR2 YFSETQ. The V and J ends lost 4 bases and 4 bases, in that order; junction bases with no gene match: 14. This CDR3 has 18 amino acids.